A selection of T cell receptor beta chains follows, all from one sample in a study of a mutant IDH1 vaccine in newly diagnosed glioma. Their recognized antigens are unknown. Assay used: immunoSEQ multiplex PCR; TCRdb lists only in-frame clones, some missing. This table holds roughly 120,000 clones, about 82% found once. Sample: PBMCs, taken from a glioma patient whose treatment included an IDH1 peptide vaccine. These receptors all come from a man aged 40-50 years with glioma. Each CDR3 is given with its conserved first and last residue. The order of the fields is V gene, J gene, CDR3 length, CDR3 protein.

TRBV5-6,TRBJ1-3,15,CASSLGGNSGNTIYF
TRBV5-1,TRBJ2-2,19,CASSPARLTGQTNTGELFF
TRBV5-1,TRBJ2-7,13,CASSTGTNYEQYF
TRBV4-2,TRBJ2-1,16,CASSRDGSTPYNEQFF
TRBV6-6,TRBJ1-4,12,CASSPLLEKLFF
TRBV9,TRBJ1-4,17,CASSVGYSGALNEKLFF
TRBV7-8,TRBJ2-7,15,CASSLRTGGPGEQYF
TRBV25-1,TRBJ1-2,17,CASSSGDSRRTNYGYTF
TRBV19,TRBJ1-5,15,CASSIDQVPGRPQHF
TRBV6-4,TRBJ1-2,13,CASSDVNLGGYTF
TRBV27,TRBJ1-2,16,CASSGRTGGRINGYTF
TRBV11-2,TRBJ2-2,16,CASSYGLAGGTGELFF
TRBV27,TRBJ1-1,13,CASSLSRFSEAFF
TRBV28,TRBJ2-2,15,CASSTSGSWTGELFF
TRBV4-3,TRBJ1-3,17,CASSQSRFEVSGNTIYF
TRBV5-1,TRBJ2-7,15,CASRTGQGIAYEQYF
TRBV19,TRBJ2-3,14,CASTTGLGTDTQYF
TRBV6-5,TRBJ1-2,14,CASSFSGTAYGYTF
TRBV5-1,TRBJ2-1,15,CASSLAGVLASEQFF
TRBV7-3,TRBJ2-5,15,CASSLGLAIQETQYF
TRBV9,TRBJ1-5,16,CASSVSLRGSYQPQHF
TRBV6-6,TRBJ1-5,14,CASSYGRGNQPQHF
TRBV10-2,TRBJ1-6,18,CASSESFSPSSYNSPLHF
TRBV7-4,TRBJ2-7,22,CASSFPGGSGRASLHRHYEQYF